The rows below give T cell receptor beta chains drawn from one sample of a study of blood T cells in healthy people across ages. MiXCR, applied by TCRdb to the 5' RACE reads, yields one record per CDR3 protein. The top ten clones hold just over 15% of a sample with approximately 700,000 distinct CDR3 sequences, roughly 30% of them seen once. Sequencing was done on a sample of blood. The receptor set was obtained from a woman of 80 years or more in good health. The CDR3 runs from the conserved cysteine through the conserved F or W. D genes are given only for firm matches. Clone size is stated in some rows and not others, as once, few, many or a class when expanded.

D gene	J gene	clone size	V gene	CDR3 DNA	CDR3 protein
.	TRBJ2-5	.	TRBV11-2	TGTGCCAGCAGCTTCACAGGGAGTGAGCAGTACTTC	CASSFTGSEQYF
TRBD2	TRBJ2-5	.	TRBV20-1	TGCAGTGCCCGGGGGCTAGCGGGAGTGGAGACCCAGTACTTC	CSARGLAGVETQYF
.	TRBJ2-7	.	TRBV29-1	TGCGGGGGAGCTAACTCCTACGAGCAGTACTTC	CGGANSYEQYF
.	TRBJ2-5	.	TRBV7-2	TGTGCCAGCAGCTTAGCACACAGGGTCCCCAGCCAAGAGACCCAGTACTTC	CASSLAHRVPSQETQYF
.	TRBJ2-5	many	TRBV7-2	TGTGCCAGCAGCCGCGGACCCGAAGAGACCCAGTACTTC	CASSRGPEETQYF
.	TRBJ1-4	many	TRBV4-2	TGTGCCAGCAGCCAAGAAACGAGAAGGGTGGGAGAAAAACTGTTTTTT	CASSQETRRVGEKLFF
.	TRBJ2-3	.	TRBV20-1	TGCAGTGCTAGTCCCGTCTTCAGCACAGATACGCAGTATTTT	CSASPVFSTDTQYF
TRBD1	TRBJ2-5	.	TRBV28	TGTGCCAGCAGTTTATCCCCTGTGTCAGGGGGACGAGAGACCCAGTACTTC	CASSLSPVSGGRETQYF
TRBD1	TRBJ2-5	few	TRBV7-9	TGTGCCAGCAGCGCCGGGACAGGGATGGTGCAGTACTTC	CASSAGTGMVQYF
.	TRBJ1-4	.	TRBV5-5	TGTGCCAGCAGCGTGTTCAGGGAGAATGAAAAACGGTTTTTT	CASSVFRENEKRFF
TRBD2	TRBJ2-1	many	TRBV7-2	TGTGCCAGCAGCCCTGAGCGGGGGGTGTACAATGAGCAGTTCTTC	CASSPERGVYNEQFF
.	TRBJ1-1	many	TRBV5-1	TGCGCCAGCACCAATATCCCGTTCGCAGGGATGAACACTGAAGCTTTCTTT	CASTNIPFAGMNTEAFF
TRBD2	TRBJ2-1	.	TRBV3-1	TGCGCCAGCAGCCAGAAACTCAGCGGGAGGGGCGGCAATGAGCAGTTCTTC	CASSQKLSGRGGNEQFF
TRBD1	TRBJ1-1	few	TRBV4-2	TGTGCCAGCAGCCCAGCAACAGGGGGAGGGACTGAAGCTTTCTTT	CASSPATGGGTEAFF
TRBD1	TRBJ1-1	.	TRBV5-1	TGCGCCAGCCGTCAGACAGGGGGTTGTACTGAAGCTTTCTTT	CASRQTGGCTEAFF
.	TRBJ2-7	many	TRBV5-6	TGTGCCAGCAGCAAGAGGGGCCCTTACTACGAGCAGTACTTC	CASSKRGPYYEQYF
.	TRBJ2-5	many	TRBV5-1	TGCGCCAGCAGCTTGGGTCTGGGGCCGGAGACCCAGTACTTC	CASSLGLGPETQYF
.	TRBJ1-2	.	TRBV3-1	TGTGCCAGCAGCCAATACAGGGTTGACTACACCTTC	CASSQYRVDYTF
.	TRBJ1-2	many	TRBV4-3	TGCGCCAGCAGCCAAGCCGGGACGGGCTATGGCTACACCTTC	CASSQAGTGYGYTF
TRBD1	TRBJ1-2	many	TRBV7-9	TGTGCCAGCAGCCCAGCCTTTACAGGGGCTAACTATGGCTACACCTTC	CASSPAFTGANYGYTF
TRBD2	TRBJ2-7	many	TRBV20-1	TGCAGTGCTCGTTGGCCTCTAGCGGGGGACTCCTACGAGCAGTACTTC	CSARWPLAGDSYEQYF
.	TRBJ2-1	many	TRBV9	TGTGCCAGCAGCGTAGACAGGGTATACAATGAGCAGTTCTTC	CASSVDRVYNEQFF
.	TRBJ2-7	many	TRBV2	TGTGCCAGCAATCGGGACGGAAATTACGAGCAGTACTTC	CASNRDGNYEQYF
.	TRBJ2-1	.	TRBV28	TGTGCCAGCAGTGCCAGGGGAGGGAGTACCTACGAGCAGTTCTTC	CASSARGGSTYEQFF
TRBD1	TRBJ2-7	.	TRBV12-3/TRBV12-4	TGTGCCAGCAGTTTAGGGACAGGATCTGTTTACGAGCAGTACTTC	CASSLGTGSVYEQYF
TRBD1	TRBJ2-1	many	TRBV28	TGTGCCAGCAGGAGGACAGACAGGGGGCACTACAATGAGCAGTTCTTC	CASRRTDRGHYNEQFF
TRBD1	TRBJ1-2	many	TRBV9	TGTGCCAGCAGCGTAGAGACAGGGAGTTATGGCTACACCTTC	CASSVETGSYGYTF
.	TRBJ2-5	once	TRBV5-1	TGCGCCGGCAGCGTGACAGAAGAGACCCAGTACTTC	CAGSVTEETQYF
.	TRBJ2-3	many	TRBV7-2	TGTGCCAGCAGCTTAGGGGGGGGATCAGGGGCGGCAGATACGCAGTATTTT	CASSLGGGSGAADTQYF
TRBD2	TRBJ2-1	.	TRBV20-1	TGCAGTGCTAGAGCACCTATGGCGGGGGATAAATACAATGAGCAGTTCTTC	CSARAPMAGDKYNEQFF
TRBD2	TRBJ2-7	.	TRBV6-5	TGTGCCAGCAGTTACTCGCGGACTAGCAGCTCCTACGAGCGGTACTTC	CASSYSRTSSSYERYF
.	TRBJ2-4	once	TRBV12-3/TRBV12-4	TGTGCCAGCAGCTTCTTAGGTCCCGCGCAGTACTTC	CASSFLGPAQYF
.	TRBJ2-5	many	TRBV5-6	TGTGCCAGCAGCTGGGGACCCTCTCAAGAGACCCAGTACTTC	CASSWGPSQETQYF
.	TRBJ1-4	many	TRBV5-1	TGCGCCAGCAGCTTGGACACAGACCCTTGGGCTAATGAAAAACTGTTTTTT	CASSLDTDPWANEKLFF
.	TRBJ1-6	many	TRBV30	TGTGCCTGGAGTGTAGGAGGCGGAAGCTCCTATAATTCACCCCTCCACTTT	CAWSVGGGSSYNSPLHF
TRBD1	TRBJ1-1	many	TRBV4-2	TGTGCCAGCAGCCGATTGATAGGGGGCGCGGATTCGGAAGCTTTCTTT	CASSRLIGGADSEAFF
TRBD2	TRBJ2-1	.	TRBV10-3	TGTGCCATCAGTGCACGGACTAGCGGAACAGTGTACAATGAGCAGTTCTTC	CAISARTSGTVYNEQFF
.	TRBJ1-1	few	TRBV10-3	TGTGCCATCAGGGAGGTGGCAGGGAAGACTGAAGCTTTCTTT	CAIREVAGKTEAFF
TRBD1	TRBJ2-1	many	TRBV9	TGTGCCAGCAGCGTAGCAGGACAGGGGGCGCCTGAGCAGTTCTTC	CASSVAGQGAPEQFF
.	TRBJ1-2	many	TRBV3-1	TGTGCCAGCAGCCAAGATCCAAGTGGCTACACCTTC	CASSQDPSGYTF
TRBD2	TRBJ2-1	few	TRBV30	TGTGCCTGGAGTTCCCAAGGACTAGGGGAGCAGTTCTTC	CAWSSQGLGEQFF
TRBD2	TRBJ2-1	.	TRBV3-1	TGTGCCAGCAGCCATAGCGGGGGGTCAGCGTTCTTC	CASSHSGGSAFF
.	TRBJ2-7	many	TRBV20-1	TGCAGTTCCGGGAAGGGCGAGCAGTACTTC	CSSGKGEQYF
.	TRBJ1-2	.	TRBV13	TGTGCCAGCAGCTTGATGAGGGACTATGGCTACACCTTC	CASSLMRDYGYTF
.	TRBJ1-2	many	TRBV7-9	TGTGCCAGCAGCATGACTGGACGGATGGGTTATGGCTACACCTTC	CASSMTGRMGYGYTF
.	TRBJ2-1	.	TRBV6-5	TGTGCCAGCAGTCCGTTGGGGTGGGGGAATGAGCAGTTCTTC	CASSPLGWGNEQFF
.	TRBJ1-1	many	TRBV10-3	TGTGCCATCAGTGCTGACCGAACGGGGACTGAAGCTTTCTTT	CAISADRTGTEAFF
.	TRBJ2-1	many	TRBV20-1	TGCAGTGCTTCGTGGGGGGGCCGGAATGAGCAGTTCTTC	CSASWGGRNEQFF
TRBD1	TRBJ2-7	many	TRBV7-2	TGTGCCAGCAGCGCCGGACAGGGAAGTATATACGAGCAGTACTTC	CASSAGQGSIYEQYF
.	TRBJ2-5	.	TRBV4-1	TGCGCCAGCAGCCAAGATTGGAGCCAGCAAGAGACCCAGTACTTC	CASSQDWSQQETQYF
.	TRBJ2-7	.	TRBV20-1	TGCAGTGCTAGAGGTCTCCGGGACACCTCCTACGAGCAGTACTTC	CSARGLRDTSYEQYF
.	TRBJ1-2	many	TRBV15	TGTGCCACCAGCAGAGATGGGGAGGGGCGCCGGGGTGGCTACACCTTC	CATSRDGEGRRGGYTF
.	TRBJ1-5	few	TRBV7-8	TGTGCCAGCAGCTCCGAGGGGGGCGGGGGGCCCCAGCATTTT	CASSSEGGGGPQHF
.	TRBJ2-1	.	TRBV30	TGTGCCTGTTTTAGCGGTCAGAGCTCCTACAATGAGCAGTTCTTC	CACFSGQSSYNEQFF